This TCR beta chain was sequenced during a study of T-cell reconstitution after alpha-beta-depleted transplantation in children (dated by TCRdb to between 2015 and 2016). With regard to the full study: Using TCR repertoire profiling, the study quantitatively followed how T-cell immune reconstitution unfolded in children after TCRalphabeta/CD19-depleted allogeneic hematopoietic cell transplantation.

Trimming takes 5 bases from V and 0 bases from J, and the germline ends sit 13 bases apart. The CDR3 runs 16 amino acids, cysteine and phenylalanine included. The only DNA kept is the CDR3, 48 bases in frame from the first base. CDR1 MDHEN and CDR2 SYDVKM are derived from the germline V gene. Overall results and qualifications from the work: Apparently early alphabetaT-cell count recovery about two months after transplant reportedly relied on only several hundred rapidly expanded clones derived from non-depleted graft cells. In some patients, high TCRbeta diversity at day 60 was attributed to recipient T cells and intrathymic progenitors that had survived conditioning. Over subsequent months, a decline in hyperexpanded clone frequencies was noted, and after one year, T-cell counts and TCRbeta diversity were mostly ascribed to newly produced T cells.

The library was generated by PCR. TCRdb shows the sequencer as Illumina HiSeq 2500. To normalize quantification of the TCRbeta repertoire, the TCR libraries were built with molecular barcoding that relied on unique molecular identifiers. TCRdb handled the public reads itself, with Q25 trimming in fastp and clone calling in MiXCR, and kept productive beta chains. All rows with the same CDR3 protein become a single entry with the most common DNA and genes. This sample holds approximately 32,000 distinct CDR3 sequences; about 6.7% were observed only once. 27% of the sample lies in the top ten. At least ten counts were recorded for this clonotype. Its antigen target is currently unknown. Per-base qualities were not stored, and no clone one base away is much larger. The intended sense of this specimen's time point label: day 60 (about 2 months) after transplantation. The treatment or condition label on this specimen signifies: allogeneic hematopoietic cell transplantation with graft depleted of TCRalphabeta T cells and CD19 B cells. Transplant recipients were children who received TCRalphabeta/CD19-depleted allogeneic hematopoietic cell grafts.

This receptor was obtained from a child under two years old who had a stem cell transplant for acute myeloid leukemia, so the T cells may come from the graft donor. Here the sequenced sample was peripheral blood, taken 60 days after TCRalphabeta/CD19-depleted stem cell transplant. Recombination joined TRBV28 with TRBJ2-2; the D gene assignment is ambiguous. The DNA sequence follows: TGTGCCAGCAGTCCCCTGGGCGGATCGAACACCGGGGAGCTGTTTTTT. This encodes CASSPLGGSNTGELFF.